The 32 T cell receptor beta chains reported below all come from one sample, sequenced in a study of blood T cell repertoires in COVID-19. The repertoire was sequenced with immunoSEQ multiplex PCR; TCRdb's copy has only in-frame clones and lacks some. The data hold around 340,000 clones, with 86% observed a single time. Specimen: peripheral blood. The receptors derive from a woman aged 55-69 years with COVID-19, enrolled during active disease.

The chain has TRBV19 and TRBJ1-2; 7 positions match TRBD1. With V trimmed by 5 bases and J by 0 bases, 12 bases remained unmatched. Germline V lookup: CDR1 LNHDA, CDR2 SQIVND (reference sequence). The CDR3 is 17 residues long. This CDR3 reads CASSLRDSPLANYGYTF. The CDR3 nucleotides read TGTGCCAGTAGTCTCCGGGACAGCCCTTTAGCTAACTATGGCTACACCTTC.

The rearrangement joins TRBV9 to TRBJ2-7, with 9 positions matching TRBD1. Germline V gives CDR1 SGDLS, CDR2 YYNGEE. The CDR3 extends over 16 amino acids. V lost 0 bases to trimming and J lost 3 bases; unmatched junction nucleotides: 7. Written as DNA, the CDR3 is TGTGCCAGCAGCGTAGGGCCGGGACAGGGCATCTACGAGCAGTACTTC. It yields the protein CASSVGPGQGIYEQYF.

This clone has only one observation. The chain carries TRBV5-1 and TRBJ1-1, with 11 bases that match TRBD1. CDR1 is SGHRS and CDR2 is YFSETQ in the germline V gene. With V trimmed by 4 bases and J by 5 bases, 10 bases remained unmatched. The CDR3 has 16 amino acids. The CDR3 reads CASSPRDRGAWTEAFF. CDR3 in DNA: TGCGCCAGCAGCCCCCGGGACAGGGGGGCTTGGACTGAAGCTTTCTTT.

The chain carries TRBV19 and TRBJ2-1; D is unclear. The CDR3 loop spans 13 amino acids. Looked up from germline, CDR1 is LNHDA and CDR2 is SQIVND (reference sequence). Trimming left V 5 bases short and J 4 bases short, with 9 bases between. CDR3 DNA sequence: TGTGCCAGTAGTCCCCAACTGTACAATGAGCAGTTCTTC. It codes for CASSPQLYNEQFF.

V gene TRBV18 combines with J gene TRBJ1-2; 9 nucleotides align to TRBD1. Germline CDR1 KGHSH, CDR2 LQKENI. Unmatched junction bases numbered 7, after V lost 4 bases and J lost 4 bases. There are 15 residues in the CDR3. CDR3: CASSLQGALGYGYTF. As DNA, the CDR3 is TGTGCCAGCTCACTACAGGGGGCATTGGGCTATGGCTACACCTTC.

This chain connects TRBV30 to TRBJ2-3; 9 bases agree with TRBD2. The CDR3 extends over 14 amino acids. V shed 2 bases, J shed 1 base, and the junction held 1 base outside the gene matches. The germline V gene has CDR1 GTSNPN and CDR2 SVGIG (reference sequence). CDR3 coding DNA: TGTGCCTGGAGTTTAGCGGGGGGCACAGATACGCAGTATTTT. This translates into CAWSLAGGTDTQYF.

This clone was seen only once. V gene TRBV9 combines with J gene TRBJ2-7; unclear D gene. Germline values: CDR1 SGDLS, CDR2 YYNGEE. Trimming pared 4 bases from V and 6 bases from J, leaving 11 bases between. This CDR3 is built from 12 residues. The CDR3 DNA is TGTGCCAGCAGCCCCCTCCCCGGCGAGCAGTACTTC. Protein sequence: CASSPLPGEQYF.

Only a few counts were recorded for this clone. The chain combines TRBV14 with TRBJ1-2; 8 bases are a match to TRBD1. Germline trimming cut 6 bases from V and 5 bases from J; bases unmatched to any gene: 14. Per the germline V gene, CDR1 is SGHDN and CDR2 is FVKESK. The CDR3 is made up of 16 amino acids. CDR3 DNA: TGTGCCAGCAGTCGACCCCCGAGACAGGGGACTTATGGCTACACCTTC. The encoded protein is CASSRPPRQGTYGYTF.

V and J are TRBV2 and TRBJ1-5; D not certain. V was cut by 3 bases and J by 2 bases, with 11 bases left in between. The CDR3 loop spans 15 amino acids. Germline V gives CDR1 SNHLY, CDR2 FYNNEI. This CDR3 is CASSEARRGNQPQHF. CDR3 nucleotides: TGTGCCAGCAGTGAGGCGAGGAGAGGCAATCAGCCCCAGCATTTT. The variable domain in full, completed from reference TRBV2 and TRBJ1-5, reads EPEVTQTPSHQVTQMGQEVILRCVPISNHLYFYWYRQILGQKVEFLVSFYNNEISEKSEIFDDQFSVERPDGSNFTLKIRSTKLEDSAMYFCASSEARRGNQPQHFGDGTRLSIL.

The chain recombines TRBV7-8 with TRBJ2-7; D possibly corresponds to TRBD1 (5 bases). The V gene's germline CDR1 is SGHVS and CDR2 FQNEAQ. Between the trimmed V and J ends, which lost 1 base and 6 bases, there was a span of 13 bases. This CDR3 has 14 residues. CDR3 in amino acids: CASSLVRQGGEQYF. DNA of the CDR3: TGTGCCAGCAGCTTAGTGCGGCAGGGCGGCGAGCAGTACTTC.

The V gene is TRBV27, the J gene TRBJ2-5, with 10 bases that match TRBD2. CDR1 and CDR2 (germline): MNHEY, SMNVEV (reference sequence). Trimming cost V 6 bases and J 4 bases; bases outside gene matches: 5. The CDR3 length is 14 residues. In DNA, the CDR3 is TGTGCCAGCAGGAGCGGGGGGGCCAGAGAGACCCAGTACTTC. This gives the protein CASRSGGARETQYF.

The chain carries TRBV3-1 (or the pseudogene TRBV3-2) and TRBJ1-4; no firm D call. Germline V CDR1 and CDR2: LGHDT, YNNKEL (reference sequence). The CDR3 is 17 residues long. Between the trimmed V and J ends, which lost 0 bases and 7 bases, there was a span of 18 bases. The CDR3 DNA follows: TGTGCCAGCAGCCAAGATAAGAGCTTCGGGGTGGGTGAAAAACTGTTTTTT. This translates into CASSQDKSFGVGEKLFF.

The rearrangement links TRBV5-1 to TRBJ1-2, with 7 bases fitting TRBD1. Germline assignment: CDR1 SGHRS and CDR2 YFSETQ. The J segment lost 4 bases and the V segment lost 4 bases, leaving 10 bases of the junction unmatched. This CDR3 has 15 residues. The CDR3 DNA follows: TGCGCCAGCAGCCCACGGACAGGCGGATCCTATGGCTACACCTTC. It specifies CASSPRTGGSYGYTF.

The rearrangement uses TRBV21-1 and TRBJ1-2; the table calls TRBD1, which could not be checked here. TRBV21-1 is a listed pseudogene. The CDR3 length is 15 residues. The CDR3 protein is CASTPPGDRVYGYTF. The CDR3 DNA sequence: TGTGCCAGCACCCCCCCCGGGGACAGGGTCTATGGCTACACCTTC.

The chain carries TRBV7-9 and TRBJ1-2; 8 bases align to TRBD1. CDR3 length: 13 residues. V shed 5 bases and J 7 bases; nucleotides not matched to a gene: 6. CDR1 and CDR2 (germline): SEHNR, FQNEAQ (reference sequence). The CDR3 loop reads CASSPGQGFGYTF. DNA of the CDR3: TGTGCCAGCAGCCCCGGACAGGGATTTGGCTACACCTTC.

The rearrangement uses TRBV3-1 (or the pseudogene TRBV3-2) and TRBJ2-1; D remains unclear. CDR1 and CDR2 from the germline V gene are LGHDT and YNNKEL (reference sequence). The CDR3 has 12 amino acids. V was trimmed by 0 bases and J by 7 bases, leaving 4 bases between them. The CDR3 bases are TGTGCCAGCAGCCAAGACAGAAATGAGCAGTTCTTC. The encoded protein is CASSQDRNEQFF.

A single count supports this clone. This sequence joins TRBV10-1 and TRBJ1-2; 8 nucleotides agree with TRBD1. From germline, CDR1 is WNHNN and CDR2 SYGVQD (reference sequence). Trimming removed 2 bases from V and 4 bases from J; junction bases left unmatched: 0. The CDR3 runs 13 residues. The CDR3 DNA reads as TGCGCCAGCAGTGAGGGGACAGGCTATGGCTACACCTTC. It translates to CASSEGTGYGYTF.

The gene calls are TRBV6-2 or TRBV6-3 and TRBJ1-2, with a weak D call TRBD1 (5 bases). V was pared by 5 bases and J by 6 bases, with 13 bases between. Germline assignment: CDR1 MNHEY and CDR2 SVGEGT. The CDR3 has 13 amino acids. The CDR3 region has the DNA TGTGCCAGCAGTCTTTTGGGACTCAATGGCTACACCTTC. Its protein is CASSLLGLNGYTF.

The chain employs TRBV6-5 and TRBJ1-5; possibly TRBD1 for D (5 bases). Per the germline V gene, CDR1 is MNHEY and CDR2 is SVGAGI. The length of the CDR3 is 16 residues. The V end lost 0 bases, the J end lost 4 bases, and 13 bases lay between the germline ends. This CDR3 reads CASSYSIAGRNQPQHF. CDR3 DNA: TGTGCCAGCAGTTACTCGATTGCAGGGAGGAATCAGCCCCAGCATTTT.

This clone was detected a few times. This chain joins TRBV7-9 and TRBJ1-1; the match to TRBD1 covers 9 bases. This CDR3 is built from 14 residues. J gave up 5 bases and V 5 bases, and 6 bases lay outside the gene matches. Per germline, CDR1 SEHNR and CDR2 FQNEAQ (reference sequence). The CDR3 coding sequence is TGTGCCAGCAGCACCTGGACAGGGGAAACTGAAGCTTTCTTT. This gives the protein CASSTWTGETEAFF.

The CDR3 sequence: CSASAGGTDTQYF. The CDR3 coding sequence is TGCAGTGCTAGTGCGGGGGGCACAGATACGCAGTATTTT. The chain is built from TRBV20-1 and TRBJ2-3; TRBD2 matches 7 bases. The CDR3 loop spans 13 amino acids. Germline V gene data show CDR1 as DFQATT and CDR2 as SNEGSKA (reference sequence). J was trimmed by 1 base and V by 3 bases; bases with no gene match: 1.

This chain joins TRBV9 and TRBJ1-4; TRBD1 matches 11 bases. J gave up 7 bases and V 5 bases, and 4 bases lay outside the gene matches. This CDR3 spans 14 amino acids. Germline V gene lookup returns CDR1 SGDLS and CDR2 YYNGEE. The CDR3 bases are TGTGCCAGCAGTTTCGGACAGGGGGCTGAAAAACTGTTTTTT. It yields the protein CASSFGQGAEKLFF.

V and J are TRBV18 and TRBJ2-5; D possibly corresponds to TRBD2 (6 bases). The V gene's germline CDR1 is KGHSH and CDR2 LQKENI. V dropped 3 bases and J dropped 7 bases, with 21 bases sitting between them. The length of the CDR3 is 16 residues. The CDR3 DNA reads TGTGCCAGCTCACCGGGCCTCGCGGGGTCCCAGGGGACCCAGTACTTC. Translated, it gives CASSPGLAGSQGTQYF.

The genes are TRBV6-5 and TRBJ1-6, with 8 bases aligning to TRBD1. The germline gives CDR1 MNHEY, CDR2 SVGAGI. The CDR3 covers 14 residues. The V gene end was trimmed by 6 bases and the J gene end by 8 bases; junction bases not matched to a gene: 6. CDR3 bases: TGTGCCAGCAGACCCGGGACAGGCGATTCACCCCTCCACTTT. As protein: CASRPGTGDSPLHF.

The chain joins TRBV7-2 to TRBJ1-1; 9 nucleotides match TRBD1. Losses at the gene ends were 5 bases for V and 8 bases for J; bases not matched to a gene: 6. Germline-derived CDR1 and CDR2 are SGHTA and FQGNSA. The CDR3 length is 13 residues. The CDR3 DNA follows: TGTGCCAGCAGCCGGGACAGGGAGTCCGAAGCTTTCTTT. It yields the protein CASSRDRESEAFF. The full variable domain, rest sourced from reference TRBV7-2 and TRBJ1-1, is GAGVSQSPSNKVTEKGKDVELRCDPISGHTALYWYRQSLGQGLEFLIYFQGNSAPDKSGLPSDRFSAERTGGSVSTLTIQRTQQEDSAVYLCASSRDRESEAFFGQGTRLTVV.

This clone has a single count. The J gene is TRBJ2-7, the V gene TRBV27; possibly TRBD2 for D (7 bases). CDR3 size: 15 residues. Germline V gene lookup returns CDR1 MNHEY and CDR2 SMNVEV (reference sequence). The ends were cut back, 5 bases at V and 2 bases at J, with 16 bases in the middle. In DNA form, the CDR3 reads TGTGCCAGCAGTCCCCGGGGGGCCCTAACCTACGAGCAGTACTTC. Its translation is CASSPRGALTYEQYF.

V usage is TRBV30 and J usage is TRBJ1-2; TRBD1 is a possible D gene (5 bases). Germline V gene lookup returns CDR1 GTSNPN and CDR2 SVGIG (reference sequence). This CDR3 spans 13 amino acids. The V end lost 3 bases, the J end lost 3 bases, and 11 bases lay between the germline ends. This chain's CDR3 is CAWRTVSYYGYTF. CDR3 nucleotide sequence: TGTGCCTGGAGGACAGTTAGCTACTATGGCTACACCTTC. Full variable domain (outside the CDR3, taken from reference TRBV30 and TRBJ1-2): SQTIHQWPATLVQPVGSPLSLECTVEGTSNPNLYWYRQAAGRGLQLLFYSVGIGQISSEVPQNLSASRPQDRQFILSSKKLLLSDSGFYLCAWRTVSYYGYTFGSGTRLTVV.

The J gene is TRBJ2-7, the V gene TRBV6-5, with TRBD1 identical over 7 bases. The CDR3 is 14 amino acids. CDR1 is MNHEY, CDR2 SVGAGI, per germline. The V and J ends lost 7 bases and 7 bases, in that order; junction bases with no gene match: 13. CDR3: CASTPPGQALEQYF. The CDR3 DNA reads TGTGCCAGCACCCCGCCCGGACAGGCTTTGGAGCAGTACTTC.

V is TRBV3-1 (or the pseudogene TRBV3-2) and J is TRBJ1-6, with 7 bases identical to TRBD1. The trim removed 8 bases at V and 8 bases at J, leaving 15 bases unmatched. The germline CDR1 and CDR2 sequences are LGHDT and YNNKEL (reference sequence). The CDR3 runs 16 residues. The CDR3 loop is CASAPLYRGSDSPLHF. The CDR3 DNA follows: TGTGCCAGCGCCCCACTCTACAGGGGCAGTGATTCACCCCTCCACTTT.

V and J are TRBV18 and TRBJ1-2, with D maybe TRBD1 (5 bases). Germline V CDR1 and CDR2: KGHSH, LQKENI. This CDR3 region has 13 residues. Deletions cut 2 bases from V and 4 bases from J, with 8 bases between. Here the CDR3 DNA reads TGTGCCAGCTCACCAGACGACAGCTATGGCTACACCTTC. Translating gives CASSPDDSYGYTF.

CDR3 DNA sequence: TGCGCCAGCAGAGCTTGGACAGGGGGCTTCTCCTACAATGAGCAGTTCTTC. Translation gives CASRAWTGGFSYNEQFF. V is TRBV4-1 and J is TRBJ2-1; 11 nucleotides match TRBD1. V trimming: 6 bases; J trimming: 0 bases; junction bases outside the gene matches: 7. Germline lookup yields CDR1 MGHRA and CDR2 YSYEKL. The CDR3 extends over 17 amino acids.

The CDR3 DNA reads as TGTGCCAGCAGCTTAACGACGGGGGATCAGCCCCAGCATTTT. It codes for CASSLTTGDQPQHF. The chain combines TRBV7-8 with TRBJ1-5; TRBD1 is a possible D gene (5 bases). Trimming left V 2 bases short and J 5 bases short, with 10 bases between. Germline loops: CDR1 SGHVS, CDR2 FQNEAQ. The CDR3 covers 14 residues.